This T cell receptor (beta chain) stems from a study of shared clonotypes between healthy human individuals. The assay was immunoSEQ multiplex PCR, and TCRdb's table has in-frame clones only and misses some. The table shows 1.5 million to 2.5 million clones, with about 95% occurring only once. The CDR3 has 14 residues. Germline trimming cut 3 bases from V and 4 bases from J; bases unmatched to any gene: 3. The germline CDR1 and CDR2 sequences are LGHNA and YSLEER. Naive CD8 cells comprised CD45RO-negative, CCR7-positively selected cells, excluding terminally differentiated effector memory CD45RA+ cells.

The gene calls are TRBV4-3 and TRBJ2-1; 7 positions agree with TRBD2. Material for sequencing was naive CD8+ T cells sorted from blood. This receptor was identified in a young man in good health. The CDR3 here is CASSHLGGYNEQFF. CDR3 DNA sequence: TGCGCCAGCAGCCACCTGGGAGGGTACAATGAGCAGTTCTTC.